The 21 T cell receptor beta chains below come from one sample, sequenced in a study of cytomegalovirus exposure and HLA in healthy donors. The PCR had 60 Vbeta and 13 Jbeta primers. This table comes from immunoSEQ multiplex PCR, and its TCRdb copy is limited to in-frame clones, with some not included. The sample shows 100,000 to 150,000 clones, approximately 78% of them seen only once. The specimen was PBMCs. The receptors come from a man aged 40-49 years in good health and CMV-seronegative.

CDR3 sequence reads: CASTVDRGGNGYTF. CDR3 in DNA: TGTGCCAGCACCGTAGACAGGGGAGGCAATGGCTACACCTTC. V is TRBV7-2 and J is TRBJ1-2; 8 bases align to TRBD1. Per germline, CDR1 SGHTA and CDR2 FQGNSA. CDR3 length equals 14 residues. V lost 7 bases, J lost 6 bases, and 10 bases stayed unmatched.

The rearrangement joins TRBV29-1 to TRBJ1-1; D ambiguous. V was shortened by 7 bases and J by 1 base, with 10 bases between the two germline ends. CDR3 length: 12 amino acids. CDR1 is SQVTM and CDR2 is ANQGSEA in the germline V gene. The CDR3 spells CSALTGNTEAFF. The CDR3 DNA reads as TGCAGCGCCTTGACTGGGAACACTGAAGCTTTCTTT. Supplemented by reference TRBV29-1 and TRBJ1-1, the full variable domain reads SAVISQKPSRDICQRGTSLTIQCQVDSQVTMMFWYRQQPGQSLTLIATANQGSEATYESGFVIDKFPISRPNLTFSTLTVSNMSPEDSSIYLCSALTGNTEAFFGQGTRLTVV.

V usage is TRBV28 and J usage is TRBJ1-3, with D perhaps TRBD1 (5 bases). With 7 bases removed from V and 0 bases from J, the gap between germline ends came to 13 bases. Germline V gene sequence: CDR1 MDHEN, CDR2 SYDVKM. CDR3 length equals 15 residues. The CDR3 region has the DNA TGTGCCAGCACCCCGGGGGTAAACTCTGGAAACACCATATATTTT. Translated, it gives CASTPGVNSGNTIYF.

This chain's CDR3 is CASSPVVAGNEQFF. CDR3 coding DNA: TGTGCCAGCAGCCCCGTGGTAGCGGGAAATGAGCAGTTCTTC. The chain has TRBV7-8 and TRBJ2-1; TRBD2 agrees at 8 bases. V was pared by 5 bases and J by 7 bases, with 7 bases of the junction left unmatched. Germline V lookup: CDR1 SGHVS, CDR2 FQNEAQ. This CDR3 is 14 amino acids long.

This chain joins TRBV5-6 and TRBJ2-3, with 7 bases identical to TRBD1. The germline V gene encodes CDR1 SGHDT and CDR2 YYEEEE. The CDR3 is 14 amino acids. After removal of 5 bases from V and 0 bases from J, the junction contained 3 bases not matched to a gene. This CDR3 is CASSWDSSTDTQYF. DNA for the CDR3: TGTGCCAGCAGTTGGGACAGTAGCACAGATACGCAGTATTTT.

The J gene is TRBJ2-3, the V gene TRBV27, with 11 bases fitting TRBD1. Unmatched junction bases numbered 4, after V lost 6 bases and J lost 2 bases. CDR3 size: 15 residues. Per the germline V gene, CDR1 is MNHEY and CDR2 is SMNVEV (reference sequence). This CDR3 reads CASRTDRGLTDTQYF. The CDR3 DNA reads TGTGCCAGCAGGACGGACAGGGGGCTCACAGATACGCAGTATTTT.

The rearrangement joins TRBV7-3 to TRBJ2-1; 7 nucleotides match TRBD2. The CDR3 sequence is 14 residues long. V shed 5 bases, J shed 4 bases, and the junction held 5 bases outside the gene matches. CDR1 SGHTA and CDR2 FQGTGA come from the germline V gene. In DNA, the CDR3 is TGTGCCAGCAGCCCCGGACTAGGATACAATGAGCAGTTCTTC. It specifies CASSPGLGYNEQFF.

This clone appeared a single time. This chain joins TRBV5-8 and TRBJ2-7; D not certain. Trimming cost V 7 bases and J 2 bases, with 16 bases left between them. Germline V gene data show CDR1 as SGHTS and CDR2 as YDEGEE. The CDR3 runs to 14 residues. The CDR3 nucleotides read TGTGCCAGCGGAATGATCCCCCGGGCCTACGAGCAGTACTTC. As protein: CASGMIPRAYEQYF. Drawing the rest from reference TRBV5-8 and TRBJ2-7, the complete variable domain is EAGVTQSPTHLIKTRGQQATLRCSPISGHTSVYWYQQALGLGLQFLLWYDEGEERNRGNFPPRFSGRQFPNYSSELNVNALELEDSALYLCASGMIPRAYEQYFGPGTRLTVT.

The CDR3 protein is CASSLGDRGNTIYF. Written as DNA, the CDR3 is TGTGCCAGCAGCTTAGGGGACAGGGGAAACACCATATATTTT. The chain carries TRBV5-6 and TRBJ1-3; 8 bases align to TRBD1. The V gene's germline CDR1 is SGHDT and CDR2 YYEEEE. CDR3 length equals 14 residues. Germline trimming cut 2 bases from V and 4 bases from J; bases unmatched to any gene: 2. Using reference TRBV5-6 and TRBJ1-3 for the parts outside the CDR3, the full variable domain is DAGVTQSPTHLIKTRGQQVTLRCSPKSGHDTVSWYQQALGQGPQFIFQYYEEEERQRGNFPDRFSGHQFPNYSSELNVNALLLGDSALYLCASSLGDRGNTIYFGEGSWLTVV.

In nucleotides, the CDR3 is TGTGCCAGCCGAACGGATCAGCCCCAGCATTTT. Translating gives CASRTDQPQHF. This chain links TRBV14 with TRBJ1-5; no definite D call. V lost 8 bases and J lost 5, with 7 bases in between. Germline V gene lookup returns CDR1 SGHDN and CDR2 FVKESK. CDR3 length equals 11 residues.

The chain is built from TRBV18 and TRBJ2-6, with TRBD1 identical over 7 bases. The CDR3 contains 19 residues. Germline CDR1 is KGHSH and CDR2 is LQKENI. The ends lost 5 bases at V and 0 bases at J; junction bases unmatched: 13. CDR3 DNA sequence: TGTGCCAGCTCAAACACCCCGGGACAGAGAAGCTCTGGGGCCAACGTCCTGACTTTC. Translation: CASSNTPGQRSSGANVLTF. Filled out from reference TRBV18 and TRBJ2-6, the complete variable domain reads NAGVMQNPRHLVRRRGQEARLRCSPMKGHSHVYWYRQLPEEGLKFMVYLQKENIIDESGMPKERFSAEFPKEGPSILRIQQVVRGDSAAYFCASSNTPGQRSSGANVLTFGAGSRLTVL.

V and J are TRBV6-6 and TRBJ2-7; 7 positions match TRBD1. CDR1 is MNHNY and CDR2 is SVGAGI in the germline V gene (reference sequence). V was clipped by 8 bases and J by 2 bases; unmatched bases: 9. CDR3 length: 14 residues. The CDR3 DNA reads as TGTGCCAGCGGACGACAGGGAGTCACCTACGAGCAGTACTTC. Protein sequence: CASGRQGVTYEQYF.

This chain uses TRBV7-7 with TRBJ1-1, with D perhaps matching TRBD1 (6 bases). This CDR3 is 12 amino acids long. Trimming removed 10 bases at V and 0 bases at J, with 9 bases between. Germline V gives CDR1 SSHAT, CDR2 FNYEAQ (reference sequence). The CDR3: CATGQLNTEAFF. CDR3 DNA: TGTGCCACCGGACAGTTGAACACTGAAGCTTTCTTT.

V gene TRBV11-1 combines with J gene TRBJ2-5, with D hard to call. The CDR3 contains 14 residues. CDR1 and CDR2 (germline): SGHAT, FQDESV (reference sequence). The germline V and J ends were trimmed by 1 base and 4 bases, with 10 bases remaining between them. The CDR3 DNA follows: TGTGCCAGCAGCTTAGGATCTTCGGGAGAGACCCAGTACTTC. Translated, it gives CASSLGSSGETQYF.

The chain couples TRBV7-9 to TRBJ2-3; unclear D gene. This CDR3 has 15 residues. The germline gives CDR1 SEHNR, CDR2 FQNEAQ (reference sequence). Trimming took off 2 bases at V and 1 base at J, with 10 bases between the two ends. DNA for the CDR3: TGTGCCAGCAGCTTAAAGCGACTTGGCACAGATACGCAGTATTTT. Translating it yields CASSLKRLGTDTQYF.

The V and J genes are TRBV28 and TRBJ2-4; D might be TRBD1 (6 bases). This CDR3 is built from 18 residues. Germline assignment: CDR1 MDHEN and CDR2 SYDVKM. V gave up 5 bases and J gave up 1 base, with 21 bases separating them. The CDR3 spells CASSKPQQGGQAKNIQYF. The CDR3 nucleotides read TGTGCCAGCAGTAAGCCGCAACAGGGCGGTCAGGCCAAAAACATTCAGTACTTC.

This chain connects TRBV7-9 to TRBJ2-7; TRBD2 is a possible D gene (6 bases). Germline V gene lookup returns CDR1 SEHNR and CDR2 FQNEAQ (reference sequence). The CDR3 extends over 14 amino acids. V shed 5 bases and J shed 0 bases, with 11 bases lying between them. DNA for the CDR3: TGTGCCAGCAGCACCGGGGGAAGCTCCTACGAGCAGTACTTC. It yields the protein CASSTGGSSYEQYF. Drawing the rest from reference TRBV7-9 and TRBJ2-7, the complete variable domain is DTGVSQNPRHKITKRGQNVTFRCDPISEHNRLYWYRQTLGQGPEFLTYFQNEAQLEKSRLLSDRFSAERPKGSFSTLEIQRTEQGDSAMYLCASSTGGSSYEQYFGPGTRLTVT.

This clone turned up a few times. The chain has TRBV7-9 and TRBJ1-1; D is unclear. The CDR3 length is 13 residues. Looked up from germline, CDR1 is SEHNR and CDR2 is FQNEAQ (reference sequence). V lost 5 bases to trimming and J lost 4 bases, with 11 bases between them. As DNA, the CDR3 is TGTGCCAGCAGCCGTCAGGAAGGCACTGAAGCTTTCTTT. It is translated as CASSRQEGTEAFF.

The CDR3 loop reads CASSVVDRTETQYF. In DNA form, the CDR3 reads TGTGCCAGCAGCGTAGTTGACAGGACTGAGACCCAGTACTTC. The chain couples TRBV9 to TRBJ2-5, with D perhaps matching TRBD1 (6 bases). Germline assignment: CDR1 SGDLS and CDR2 YYNGEE. The CDR3 runs to 14 residues. V lost 0 bases and J 5 bases, leaving 11 bases between the germline ends.

On this clone: Other DNA sequences in this specimen translate into the identical CDR3. The chain has TRBV7-2 and TRBJ2-3; 10 bases map to TRBD1. V was clipped by 5 bases and J by 13 bases; unmatched bases: 3. The CDR3 length is 11 residues. Germline CDR1 SGHTA, CDR2 FQGNSA. CDR3 nucleotides: TGTGCCAGCAGCCCTGGACAGGGGGAGTATTTT. Protein: CASSPGQGEYF.

The CDR3 DNA reads TGTGCCAGCCGATCCGACAGGGATAATTCACCCCTCCACTTT. Translating gives CASRSDRDNSPLHF. The gene calls are TRBV27 and TRBJ1-6; 7 bases fit TRBD1. This CDR3 has 14 residues. Germline CDR1 MNHEY, CDR2 SMNVEV (reference sequence). The ends lost 8 bases at V and 5 bases at J; junction bases unmatched: 6.